Detailed here is one TCR beta chain. The antigen is undetermined. Barcoded TCR alpha and TCR beta cDNA libraries with UMIs came from 5'RACE using constant-segment primers. MiXCR, run by TCRdb on the 5' RACE reads, gives a single entry per CDR3 protein. The sample comprises roughly 350,000 distinct CDR3 sequences, approximately 13% of which are singletons, and over 20% rests with the top ten. The sample originates from a study of T-cell memory formation after mild COVID-19. Study in general: In these data, TCR clusters were largely donor specific. Findings and limits, study-wide: Clones that contracted from day 15 to 85 had balanced CD4/CD8; later expanders were CD4+ biased. Nothing showed for sure that second-wave clones peaking on day 37 were SARS-CoV-2 specific.

This receptor was obtained from a man aged 18-30 years who had mild COVID-19 (a few samples of this study predate the infection). Cell type and time point are not known. Sequencing input: PBMCs or a T cell subset sorted from them (not recorded which).

The CDR3 loop reads CASSPGFEQYF. CDR3 bases: TGTGCCAGCAGTCCCGGGTTCGAGCAGTACTTC. The chain links TRBV27 to TRBJ2-7, with D uncertain. V gave up 5 bases and J gave up 6 bases, with 8 bases separating them. CDR1 MNHEY and CDR2 SMNVEV come from the germline V gene (reference sequence). The CDR3 runs 11 residues.